This TCR beta chain originates from a study of beta chain features in type 1 diabetes. As for the study in general: Investigators examined 107,917,701 sorted cells across all samples.

Concerning this clone itself: One end of the junction varies from germline; a read error may be responsible.

Donors underwent one heparinised blood draw, around 120 mL on average. Sequenced material consisted of expressed TCRB transcripts (all of the isolated RNA was reverse transcribed). Data came from immunoSEQ multiplex PCR; TCRdb stores just in-frame clones and leaves some out. The sample has over 150,000 clones, about 8.1% seen once. Source material: central memory CD4+ T cells from blood. This clonotype was obtained from a man younger than 35 in good health.

DNA of the CDR3: TGTGCTAGTGGTGTGCCATGGACAGTTTTGGACTTC. Translating it yields CASGVPWTVLDF. The chain uses TRBV12-5 and TRBJ2-5; TRBD1 is a possible D gene (6 bases). This CDR3 spans 12 amino acids. The V gene's germline CDR1 is LGHNT and CDR2 FRNRAP.